A selection of T cell receptor beta chains follows, all from one sample in a study of blood T cell repertoires in COVID-19. Sequenced by immunoSEQ multiplex PCR; TCRdb stores in-frame clones only, minus some. The sample gives 50,000 to 65,000 clones, 72% of which show up once; 4.8% is in the top ten. Material for sequencing was peripheral blood. These receptor sequences come from a woman between 65 and 79 years old with COVID-19, enrolled during active disease. CDR3s include the opening cysteine and the closing phenylalanine or tryptophan. D genes are given only for firm matches. Clone size appears in some rows only: once, few, many, or a class for an expanded clone.

v_call,d_call,j_call,clone_size,cdr3_nt,cdr3_aa
TRBV19,.,TRBJ1-2,.,TGTGCCAGTAGTATAAAGGGGTGGACCTATGGCTACACCTTC,CASSIKGWTYGYTF
TRBV7-2,TRBD1,TRBJ1-2,.,TGTGCCAGCAGCTTAATTGGACAGGGGGGTTATGGCTACACCTTC,CASSLIGQGGYGYTF
TRBV11-2,.,TRBJ2-1,.,TGTGCCAGCAGCCCCCCATCGGGCAGGGAAACCTACAATGAGCAGTTCTTC,CASSPPSGRETYNEQFF
TRBV6-5,TRBD1,TRBJ2-2,.,TGTGCCAGCAGATGGCGGGGGACAGGGAACGGGGAGCTGTTTTTT,CASRWRGTGNGELFF
TRBV5-4,TRBD1,TRBJ2-2,.,TGTGCCAGCAGCTCCCCGGGACAGGGTAAAATCGGGGAGCTGTTTTTT,CASSSPGQGKIGELFF
TRBV6-1,.,TRBJ1-3,once,TGTGCCAGCAGTGAAGCGAGTTACTCTGGAAACACCATATATTTT,CASSEASYSGNTIYF
TRBV19,.,TRBJ2-3,many,TGTGCCAGTAGTACGGGACTCGCGAGCACAGATACGCAGTATTTT,CASSTGLASTDTQYF
TRBV14,TRBD2,TRBJ2-1,.,TGTGCCAGCAGCCAAGCGCTAGCGGGAGTCTGGGAGCAGTTCTTC,CASSQALAGVWEQFF
TRBV6-1,.,TRBJ1-1,.,TGTGCCAGCAGTGAAGGAAGGTGGAGAGGCCTGGAGGGGTCGGGCACTTTGACTGAAGCTTTCTTT,CASSEGRWRGLEGSGTLTEAFF
TRBV5-5,.,TRBJ1-6,.,TGTGCCAGCAGCTCCCTCCAATCGGTCCTTAATTCACCCCTCCACTTT,CASSSLQSVLNSPLHF
TRBV7-9,.,TRBJ1-3,.,TGTGCCAGCAGCCAGGGGACGGGGCCGATCGGAAACACCATATATTTT,CASSQGTGPIGNTIYF
TRBV7-9,.,TRBJ2-3,.,TGTGCCAGCAGCTTAACCGGTAGCACAGATACGCAGTATTTT,CASSLTGSTDTQYF
TRBV11-2,.,TRBJ2-2,.,TGTGCCAGCAGAGCTTTGGGGGGACCAACCGGGGAGCTGTTTTTT,CASRALGGPTGELFF
TRBV19,TRBD2,TRBJ2-3,.,TGTGCCAGTAGCAAAGGCGGGAGCGGGACAGATACGCAGTATTTT,CASSKGGSGTDTQYF
TRBV7-3,TRBD1,TRBJ1-1,.,TGTGCCAGCAGCACCGACAGGGCGGCTGAAGCTTTCTTT,CASSTDRAAEAFF
TRBV18,TRBD1,TRBJ1-2,.,TGTGCCAGCTCACCACAACAGGGGGAAGGCTACACCTTC,CASSPQQGEGYTF
TRBV4-1,.,TRBJ2-1,.,TGCGCCAGCAGCCAATCCGGGGTCTCCTACAATGAGCAGTTCTTC,CASSQSGVSYNEQFF
TRBV3-1/TRBV3-2,.,TRBJ1-4,.,TGTGCCAGCAGCCAAGTTGGGCGACGGGAAAAACTGTTTTTT,CASSQVGRREKLFF
TRBV7-9,.,TRBJ2-2,.,TGTGCCAGCAGCTCCCTGGGGACACAAACCGGGGAGCTGTTTTTT,CASSSLGTQTGELFF
TRBV7-9,.,TRBJ2-1,.,TGTGCCAGCAGTTACCGGGATCTTGAGCAGTTCTTC,CASSYRDLEQFF
TRBV27,TRBD1,TRBJ1-1,.,TGTGCCAGCAGTTCCCAGGGACAGATGAACACTGAAGCTTTCTTT,CASSSQGQMNTEAFF
TRBV7-3,.,TRBJ2-7,.,TGTGCCAGCAGCCGGGAACAGGGAAGCTCCTACGAGCAGTACTTC,CASSREQGSSYEQYF
TRBV5-6,.,TRBJ1-1,.,TGTGCCAGCAGCCTAAGAAGTTACTCTGAAGCTTTCTTT,CASSLRSYSEAFF
TRBV7-2,TRBD2,TRBJ2-7,once,TGTGCCAGCAGCTCCCCTAGCGGGGGGGCCGACTACGAGCAGTACTTC,CASSSPSGGADYEQYF
TRBV27,.,TRBJ2-3,once,TGTGCCAGCAGTTGGGGCAGTCCTCCGGATACGCAGTATTTT,CASSWGSPPDTQYF
TRBV7-2,TRBD2,TRBJ2-3,.,TGTGCCAGCAGCCGCCTAGGGTCGAGCGGGGGGGCCGAGAATACGCAGTATTTT,CASSRLGSSGGAENTQYF
TRBV19,TRBD1,TRBJ2-3,.,TGTGCCAGTAGTATATCAGCGGGGACAGGGGGCACAGATACGCAGTATTTT,CASSISAGTGGTDTQYF
TRBV7-7,.,TRBJ2-3,few,TGTGCTAGCAGCGCTCTTGGGGGGGCCCATACGCAGTATTTT,CASSALGGAHTQYF
TRBV5-5,.,TRBJ1-4,.,TGTGCCAGCAGCTTACCAGGGGAAGAAAAACTGTTTTTT,CASSLPGEEKLFF
TRBV2,.,TRBJ1-5,few,TGTGCCAGCAGTGAACGGGGGGGTAGCAATCAGCCCCAGCATTTT,CASSERGGSNQPQHF
TRBV19,TRBD1,TRBJ2-3,.,TGTGCCAGTAAAATGAGGGGACAGGGGTTCACAGATACGCAGTATTTT,CASKMRGQGFTDTQYF
TRBV19,TRBD2,TRBJ2-1,many,TGTGCCACAGACCCGGGAGCTAGCGGGAGTAGATCCTACAATGAGCAGTTCTTC,CATDPGASGSRSYNEQFF
TRBV19,TRBD2,TRBJ2-4,.,TGTGCCAGTAGTAAACGGGGGGAGCTAGCCAAAAACATTCAGTACTTC,CASSKRGELAKNIQYF
TRBV19,.,TRBJ2-1,few,TGTGCCAGTAGTCCCTGGCGGGGGCCTGACAATGAGCAGTTCTTC,CASSPWRGPDNEQFF
TRBV7-9,.,TRBJ1-1,many,TGTGCCAGCAGCTTAGGGTGGGAGGGGGGCGCTTTCTTT,CASSLGWEGGAFF
TRBV6-5,.,TRBJ2-5,.,TGTGCCAGCAGTTACAATAATTTAGAGACCCAGTACTTC,CASSYNNLETQYF
TRBV29-1,.,TRBJ2-3,.,TGCAGCGTTGAAGTCCCGACCGGGAGCTCCACAGATACGCAGTATTTT,CSVEVPTGSSTDTQYF
TRBV5-1,.,TRBJ2-2,.,TGCGCCAGCAGCTTGACAGGGCCCTTCACCGGGGAGCTGTTTTTT,CASSLTGPFTGELFF
TRBV6-2/TRBV6-3,.,TRBJ1-1,few,TGTGCCAGCAGTTTTGGGGGCCTCACTGAAGCTTTCTTT,CASSFGGLTEAFF
TRBV2,.,TRBJ1-2,.,TGTGCCAGCAGTGGGGTCGGGGGAGGAGACTATGGCTACACCTTC,CASSGVGGGDYGYTF
TRBV11-2,TRBD1,TRBJ1-5,few,TGTGCCAGCAGCTTGTCAGGGGGAGACAATCAGCCCCAGCATTTT,CASSLSGGDNQPQHF
TRBV29-1,TRBD1,TRBJ2-7,.,TGCAGCACCTCGGACAGGGGCCAAACCCTCTACGAGCAGTACTTC,CSTSDRGQTLYEQYF
TRBV11-2,.,TRBJ1-6,few,TGTGCCAGCAGCTTAGGGGCAGGGAATTCACCCCTCCACTTT,CASSLGAGNSPLHF
TRBV29-1,.,TRBJ1-2,.,TGCAGCGTGTCAGGGGAGGGTTATGGCTACACCTTC,CSVSGEGYGYTF
TRBV11-3,.,TRBJ1-4,.,TGTGCCAGCAGCTTAGGCGGATTTAATGAAAAACTGTTTTTT,CASSLGGFNEKLFF
TRBV4-3,.,TRBJ1-1,.,TGCGCCAGCAGCCAAGATCGAGGTAAGAGGACTGAAGCTTTCTTT,CASSQDRGKRTEAFF
TRBV27,.,TRBJ2-4,.,TGTGCCAGCAGGGGGGGAGACAAAAACATTCAGTACTTC,CASRGGDKNIQYF
TRBV11-2,TRBD1,TRBJ1-6,.,TGTGCCAGCAGCTTGCAAAACAGGGGATTTAATTCACCCCTCCACTTT,CASSLQNRGFNSPLHF